The 20 T cell receptor beta chains below all came from one sample that was sequenced in a study of blood T cells in healthy people across ages. A second 7 to 11 cycle PCR used barcoded and J-beta primers. MiXCR was run by TCRdb on the 5' RACE reads, yielding one entry per CDR3 protein. The sample lists some 700,000 distinct CDR3 sequences; 40% to 45% were seen once. The sequencing input was blood. Every receptor here comes from a woman in her fifties or sixties in good health.

The chain carries TRBV6-2 or TRBV6-3 and TRBJ2-1; no clear D. The CDR3 is 11 amino acids. Germline V gene lookup returns CDR1 MNHEY and CDR2 SVGEGT. V gave up 3 bases and J gave up 9 bases, with 6 bases separating them. This chain's CDR3 is CASSYMGEQFF. CDR3 nucleotides: TGTGCCAGCAGTTATATGGGTGAGCAGTTCTTC.

V usage is TRBV21-1 and J usage is TRBJ2-7; TRBD1 is the table's D call, not checked against the DNA. TRBV21-1 is a recognized pseudogene. The CDR3 has 16 amino acids. CDR3 DNA: TGTGCCAGCAGCATTGGGGGCCAGAGCCCGTCCTACGAGCAGTACTTC. The encoded protein is CASSIGGQSPSYEQYF.

There are many counts of this clonotype. The rearrangement joins TRBV4-3 to TRBJ2-7; 10 nucleotides match TRBD1. Germline CDR1 reads LGHNA; CDR2 reads YSLEER. CDR3 size: 15 residues. V was pared by 1 base and J by 3 bases, with 3 bases of the junction left unmatched. CDR3 protein: CASSQVTGGDYEQYF. DNA of the CDR3: TGCGCCAGCAGCCAAGTGACAGGGGGCGACTACGAGCAGTACTTC.

The chain links TRBV20-1 to TRBJ2-3, with TRBD2 as a possible D gene (6 bases). The CDR3 loop spans 16 amino acids. Trimming took off 6 bases at V and 0 bases at J, with 19 bases between the two ends. The germline CDR1 and CDR2 sequences are DFQATT and SNEGSKA (reference sequence). The CDR3 loop is CSALSLLAGSTDTQYF. The DNA for the CDR3 is TGCAGTGCCCTGAGTTTACTGGCGGGAAGCACAGATACGCAGTATTTT.

The gene calls are TRBV20-1 and TRBJ1-2; D gene ambiguous. The CDR3 has 15 amino acids. Trimming removed 0 bases from V and 6 bases from J, with 17 bases in between. Germline CDR1 is DFQATT and CDR2 is SNEGSKA (reference sequence). The CDR3 protein is CSARDPSGGSDGYTF. The CDR3 DNA reads TGCAGTGCTAGAGATCCCTCGGGCGGGTCAGATGGCTACACCTTC.

In its sample, this clonotype was seen once. Possible read error: a much larger clone is one base away. The chain couples TRBV6-2 or TRBV6-3 to TRBJ2-3; TRBD2 aligns across 10 bases. With 7 bases clipped from V and 0 bases from J, the junction kept 10 bases outside the gene matches. The CDR3 consists of 17 residues. Germline V gene lookup returns CDR1 MNHEY and CDR2 SVGEGT. The CDR3 reads CASKEGLALRSTDTQYF. The CDR3 DNA follows: TGTGCCAGCAAGGAGGGACTAGCGCTACGTAGCACAGATACGCAGTATTTT.

V and J are TRBV4-3 and TRBJ1-2; maybe TRBD1 (6 bases). From germline, CDR1 is LGHNA and CDR2 YSLEER. Trimming removed 3 bases at V and 3 bases at J, with 11 bases between. CDR3 size: 14 residues. CDR3 DNA: TGCGCCAGCAGCCAGGACAGATGGGACTATGGCTACACCTTC. Translated: CASSQDRWDYGYTF.

In this sample, this clonotype turned up once. This chain connects TRBV5-6 to TRBJ2-7; 9 nucleotides agree with TRBD2. From germline, CDR1 is SGHDT and CDR2 YYEEEE. The CDR3 has 15 amino acids. Trimming cost V 1 base and J 2 bases; bases outside gene matches: 4. CDR3 in amino acids: CASSLLGLAAYEQYF. CDR3 DNA: TGTGCCAGCAGCTTGTTGGGACTAGCCGCCTACGAGCAGTACTTC.

The chain has TRBV11-2 and TRBJ2-2, with TRBD2 matching over 10 bases. J lost 1 base, V lost 5 bases, and 13 bases had no gene match. This CDR3 is built from 19 residues. Germline V gene sequence: CDR1 SGHAT, CDR2 FQNNGV. The CDR3 coding sequence is TGTGCCAGCAGCCCACTTGGGTTTGCTAGCGGGAGGAACACCGGGGAGCTGTTTTTT. This gives the protein CASSPLGFASGRNTGELFF.

This clonotype was seen only a few times. This chain uses TRBV7-2 with TRBJ1-5; 8 bases are a match to TRBD1. The CDR3 contains 19 residues. After removal of 5 bases from V and 2 bases from J, the junction contained 17 bases not matched to a gene. Germline CDR1 SGHTA, CDR2 FQGNSA. CDR3 nucleotide sequence: TGTGCCAGCAGCCTTGGCGGCAGGGGGCCCCTAGGTGGCAATCAGCCCCAGCATTTT. This translates into CASSLGGRGPLGGNQPQHF.

This clonotype was seen at least ten times. The rearrangement uses TRBV5-1 and TRBJ2-1, with D perhaps TRBD2 (7 bases). The CDR3 length is 16 residues. CDR1 SGHRS and CDR2 YFSETQ come from the germline V gene. With 3 bases removed from V and 8 bases from J, the gap between germline ends came to 21 bases. The CDR3 DNA reads as TGCGCCAGCAGCTCGAGGGGCGGGGGCAATATTGATGAGCAGTTCTTC. Translated, it gives CASSSRGGGNIDEQFF.

This clonotype came up a few times. The chain couples TRBV18 to TRBJ1-2, with D maybe TRBD1 (5 bases). V was trimmed by 6 bases and J by 4 bases, leaving 18 bases between them. This CDR3 comprises 15 residues. Per germline, CDR1 KGHSH and CDR2 LQKENI. The CDR3 DNA follows: TGTGCCAGCTCTCCGAAAATGACAGACCCCTATGGCTACACCTTC. Amino acids: CASSPKMTDPYGYTF.

The genes are TRBV10-3 and TRBJ2-3, with TRBD2 matching 7 bases. With 10 bases clipped from V and 2 bases from J, the junction kept 9 bases outside the gene matches. The CDR3 is 14 amino acids. CDR1 is ENHRY and CDR2 is SYGVKD in the germline V gene. CDR3: CATREGRNTDTQYF. CDR3 bases: TGTGCCACCAGGGAGGGACGAAACACAGATACGCAGTATTTT.

A few counts support this clonotype. The chain is built from TRBV18 and TRBJ1-6; 9 bases are shared with TRBD1. The ends lost 0 bases at V and 7 bases at J; junction bases unmatched: 4. Germline assignment: CDR1 KGHSH and CDR2 LQKENI. CDR3 length: 16 amino acids. CDR3 residues: CASSPPSGQGNSPLHF. The DNA of the CDR3 is TGTGCCAGCTCACCACCGTCCGGACAGGGGAATTCACCCCTCCACTTT.

As regards this clonotype: At one of its ends the junction is not consistent with the germline gene, which may arise from a read error. The CDR3 here is CTSSAWGPDTQYF. The CDR3 bases are TGTACCAGCAGCGCGTGGGGGCCGGATACGCAGTATTTT. The V call is TRBV9, the J call TRBJ2-3; D is possibly TRBD1 (6 bases). The length of the CDR3 is 13 residues. Germline loops: CDR1 SGDLS, CDR2 YYNGEE.

For this clonotype: The junction does not match germline at one end; this may be a read error. The chain recombines TRBV4-1 with TRBJ2-1; 7 nucleotides align to TRBD2. This CDR3 spans 16 amino acids. Germline CDR1 reads MGHRA; CDR2 reads YSYEKL. CDR3 nucleotides: TGTGCCAGAATCCGGATCGGGCAGGGAGGGGTCAATGAGCAGTTCTTC. Amino acid sequence: CARIRIGQGGVNEQFF.

This chain uses TRBV6-2 or TRBV6-3 with TRBJ1-1; D remains unclear. V was shortened by 7 bases and J by 2 bases, with 11 bases between the two germline ends. Germline CDR1 is MNHEY and CDR2 is SVGEGT. CDR3 length equals 13 residues. The CDR3 DNA reads as TGTGCCAGCACTCTAACCCCTAACACTGAAGCTTTCTTT. Translation: CASTLTPNTEAFF.

This rearrangement joins TRBV10-2 to TRBJ1-1, with unresolved D. Germline values: CDR1 WSHSY, CDR2 SAAADI. Deletions cut 4 bases from V and 4 bases from J, with 19 bases between. The CDR3 totals 16 residues. The CDR3 DNA reads as TGCGCCAGCAGTGTAACAGACCATGAAGGTGTCACTGAAGCTTTCTTT. It encodes CASSVTDHEGVTEAFF.

This rearrangement joins TRBV4-1 to TRBJ2-6; the D is unclear. Trimming removed 0 bases at V and 0 bases at J, with 9 bases between. CDR1 and CDR2 (germline): MGHRA, YSYEKL. This CDR3 comprises 17 residues. This CDR3 is CASSQESGRSGANVLTF. CDR3 in DNA: TGCGCCAGCAGCCAAGAATCCGGACGCTCTGGGGCCAACGTCCTGACTTTC.

The chain is built from TRBV3-1 and TRBJ1-1, with D possibly TRBD1 on 5 matching bases. V was pared by 8 bases and J by 4 bases, with 11 bases between. The CDR3 length is 12 residues. Germline V CDR1 and CDR2: LGHDT, YNNKEL (reference sequence). The DNA for the CDR3 is TGTGCCAGCCGCTCGACAGTCACTGAAGCTTTCTTT. It encodes CASRSTVTEAFF.